What follows are 18 T cell receptor beta chains derived from one specimen sequenced in a study of T cell changes during pregnancy in multiple sclerosis. Generated by immunoSEQ multiplex PCR, the TCRdb table keeps only in-frame clones and is missing some. The data contain some 41,000 clones, about 94% of them seen just once; the ten biggest clones take up approximately 8.7%. The material sequenced was CD8+ T cells from peripheral blood mononuclear cells, taken in the third trimester of pregnancy. These receptor sequences come from a female donor with multiple sclerosis, enrolled in a pregnancy study.

The chain combines TRBV28 with TRBJ2-7; 7 nucleotides match TRBD1. Per the germline V gene, CDR1 is MDHEN and CDR2 is SYDVKM. The CDR3 has 15 amino acids. J lost 3 bases, V lost 3 bases, and 8 bases had no gene match. CDR3 residues: CASSLVETGIYEQYF. The CDR3, as DNA: TGTGCCAGCAGTTTGGTGGAGACAGGGATCTACGAGCAGTACTTC.

By sample fraction, this clone is medium-sized. The rearrangement links TRBV6-5 to TRBJ2-7; D remains unclear. The CDR3 has 14 residues. Per germline, CDR1 MNHEY and CDR2 SVGAGI. V was pared by 7 bases and J by 0 bases, with 13 bases between. The CDR3 coding sequence is TGTGCCAGCAACCCCAGGATGAGCTCCTACGAGCAGTACTTC. Residues: CASNPRMSSYEQYF.

The CDR3 DNA is TGTGCCACCAGCAGCCTAGCGGGACTCACAGATACGCAGTATTTT. Translation gives CATSSLAGLTDTQYF. This chain links TRBV15 with TRBJ2-3; 9 bases agree with TRBD2. Losses at the gene ends were 3 bases for V and 2 bases for J; bases not matched to a gene: 3. The CDR3 is made up of 15 amino acids. Germline-derived CDR1 and CDR2 are LNHNV and YYDKDF (reference sequence).

By its share, this clone is large. The V gene is TRBV2, the J gene TRBJ2-7; TRBD2 is a possible D gene (6 bases). The CDR3 spans 13 residues. Germline V CDR1 and CDR2: SNHLY, FYNNEI. V was pared by 6 bases and J by 4 bases, with 13 bases between. CDR3 in DNA: TGTGCCAGCAGCCTGCCGGGGGTTTACGAGCAGTACTTC. Translation: CASSLPGVYEQYF.

This clone came up once. This sequence joins TRBV4-3 and TRBJ2-7; 10 nucleotides align to TRBD2. Germline V gene data show CDR1 as LGHNA and CDR2 as YSLEER. J was trimmed by 7 bases and V by 5 bases; bases with no gene match: 11. CDR3 length equals 15 residues. The CDR3 nucleotides read TGCGCCAGCAGCACCCGACTAGCGGGTACGAAAGAGCAGTACTTC. It translates to CASSTRLAGTKEQYF.

This rearrangement joins TRBV11-2 to TRBJ2-7; 8 bases agree with TRBD2. The CDR3 has 15 residues. Per the germline V gene, CDR1 is SGHAT and CDR2 is FQNNGV. J gave up 5 bases and V 5 bases, and 11 bases lay outside the gene matches. As DNA, the CDR3 is TGTGCCAGCAGCCCAGGACTAGCTCTCACCAACGAGCAGTACTTC. As protein: CASSPGLALTNEQYF.

The rearrangement uses TRBV4-2 and TRBJ2-7; tentatively, D is TRBD2 (5 bases). V was shortened by 0 bases and J by 0 bases, with 12 bases between the two germline ends. Germline V gives CDR1 LGHNA, CDR2 YNFKEQ. The CDR3 loop spans 16 amino acids. Here the CDR3 DNA reads TGTGCCAGCAGCCAAGAGGTCGGGATGAGCTCCTACGAGCAGTACTTC. Its protein product is CASSQEVGMSSYEQYF.

The V and J genes are TRBV5-1 and TRBJ2-7; TRBD1 is a possible D gene (5 bases). V shed 0 bases and J shed 2 bases, with 6 bases lying between them. Germline CDR1 SGHRS, CDR2 YFSETQ. The CDR3 is 13 residues long. This CDR3 reads CASSLDRTYEQYF. CDR3 in DNA: TGCGCCAGCAGCTTGGACAGGACCTACGAGCAGTACTTC.

The count of this clone is one. J is TRBJ1-3 and V is TRBV28, with 7 bases identical to TRBD1. Looked up from germline, CDR1 is MDHEN and CDR2 is SYDVKM. The CDR3 length is 15 residues. V gave up 5 bases and J gave up 2 bases; unmatched junction bases: 6. The DNA for the CDR3 is TGTGCCAGCAGTATGACAGGGTCGCCTGGAAACACCATATATTTT. As protein: CASSMTGSPGNTIYF.

V and J are TRBV27 and TRBJ2-1; 13 nucleotides align to TRBD2. V dropped 4 bases and J dropped 10; count of bases not matched to a gene: 10. The CDR3 totals 16 residues. Germline V gene data show CDR1 as MNHEY and CDR2 as SMNVEV (reference sequence). The CDR3 reads CASSSGLAGSKGEQFF. CDR3 bases: TGTGCCAGCAGTTCGGGACTAGCGGGATCTAAGGGCGAGCAGTTCTTC.

The genes are TRBV9 and TRBJ1-6; D is unresolved. Germline loops: CDR1 SGDLS, CDR2 YYNGEE. V gave up 4 bases and J gave up 7 bases, with 9 bases separating them. The CDR3 has 13 amino acids. This CDR3 is CASSSGSNSPLHF. Here the CDR3 DNA reads TGTGCCAGCAGCTCGGGGTCAAATTCACCCCTCCACTTT.

The chain recombines TRBV19 with TRBJ2-3; possible D gene TRBD1, 7 bases. The V gene's germline CDR1 is LNHDA and CDR2 SQIVND (reference sequence). The CDR3 has 14 amino acids. Trimming cost V 1 base and J 8 bases, with 13 bases left between them. CDR3 in amino acids: CASSIGQGGGTQYF. In nucleotides, the CDR3 is TGTGCCAGTAGTATAGGGCAGGGGGGAGGTACGCAGTATTTT. Supplemented by reference TRBV19 and TRBJ2-3, the full variable domain reads DGGITQSPKYLFRKEGQNVTLSCEQNLNHDAMYWYRQDPGQGLRLIYYSQIVNDFQKGDIAEGYSVSREKKESFPLTVTSAQKNPTAFYLCASSIGQGGGTQYFGPGTRLTVL.

V is TRBV19 and J is TRBJ2-7, with D maybe TRBD1 (5 bases). The germline CDR1 and CDR2 sequences are LNHDA and SQIVND (reference sequence). The CDR3 is made up of 13 amino acids. The V end was cut by 5 bases, the J end by 3 bases, with 11 bases between. Here the CDR3 DNA reads TGTGCCAGTAGTCCAGGGCGGCTCTACGAGCAGTACTTC. This encodes CASSPGRLYEQYF.

J is TRBJ2-1 and V is TRBV28, with 10 bases fitting TRBD1. The CDR3 totals 15 residues. CDR1 and CDR2 (germline): MDHEN, SYDVKM. The V and J ends lost 5 bases and 4 bases, in that order; junction bases with no gene match: 5. CDR3 amino acids: CASSPGTGVYNEQFF. Here the CDR3 DNA reads TGTGCCAGCAGTCCCGGGACAGGGGTATACAATGAGCAGTTCTTC.

The sample holds one count of this clone. The rearrangement links TRBV7-9 to TRBJ1-5; 8 positions agree with TRBD1. This CDR3 comprises 14 residues. J was trimmed by 6 bases and V by 5 bases; bases with no gene match: 6. Germline V gene lookup returns CDR1 SEHNR and CDR2 FQNEAQ (reference sequence). CDR3 protein: CASSNGTGVQPQHF. CDR3 nucleotides: TGTGCCAGCAGCAACGGGACAGGTGTTCAGCCCCAGCATTTT.

V and J are TRBV10-3 and TRBJ2-7; D is perhaps TRBD1 (6 bases). The CDR3 runs 12 residues. Germline CDR1 is ENHRY and CDR2 is SYGVKD. Trimming shortened V by 3 bases and J by 5 bases, and 8 bases separated the two germline ends. The CDR3 loop reads CAISDNRDEQYF. DNA for the CDR3: TGTGCCATCAGTGATAACAGGGACGAGCAGTACTTC.

The chain recombines TRBV7-9 with TRBJ2-1; possibly TRBD2 for D (6 bases). The CDR3 runs 15 residues. The germline V gene encodes CDR1 SEHNR and CDR2 FQNEAQ (reference sequence). The germline V and J ends were trimmed by 6 bases and 9 bases, with 21 bases remaining between them. In DNA, the CDR3 is TGTGCCAGCAGTACCGGCTGGGGGGAAACAGGTGAGCAGTTCTTC. Translated: CASSTGWGETGEQFF.

The chain links TRBV7-2 to TRBJ2-7, with D possibly being TRBD2 (5 bases). The CDR3 consists of 13 residues. Germline V gene data show CDR1 as SGHTA and CDR2 as FQGNSA. Deletions cut 1 base from V and 4 bases from J, with 8 bases between. CDR3: CASSLVPGYEQYF. DNA of the CDR3: TGTGCCAGCAGCTTAGTCCCGGGGTACGAGCAGTACTTC.